Shown below are 30 T cell receptor beta chains from a single sample sequenced in a study of tumor and adjacent non-tumor tissue in lung cancer. Three rounds of nested PCR, following a modified ARM-PCR protocol, produced the TCRbeta library. Each CDR3 protein is one row after TCRdb ran MiXCR on the multiplex PCR reads. The data contain tens of thousands of distinct CDR3 sequences, 61% of them singletons. RNA was extracted from bulk tissue without any cell sorting. This non-tumor lung sample came from over 3 cm beyond the tumor edge. The sequencing sample was made of distant non-tumor lung tissue. These receptors were collected from a man between 65 and 80 years old with non-small cell lung cancer.

Turning to this clonotype: A much bigger clone sits one base away, suggesting this may be a read error. This chain links TRBV6-5 with TRBJ2-7, with TRBD2 identical over 9 bases. Looked up from germline, CDR1 is MNHEY and CDR2 is SVGAGI. The CDR3 loop spans 13 amino acids. CDR3 nucleotides: TGTCCCAGCAGAAGACTAGCGGACTACGAGCAGTACTTC. Protein sequence: CPSRRLADYEQYF.

This sequence joins TRBV11-2 and TRBJ2-3; D is possibly TRBD1 (5 bases). The J call may be in error: the DNA end matches TRBJ1-5 better. The CDR3 runs to 15 residues. CDR1 and CDR2 from the germline V gene are SGHAT and FQNNGV. CDR3 protein: CASSLDRAPSGTQHF. For the CDR3, the DNA is TGTGCCAGCAGCTTAGACAGGGCCCCATCAGGTACGCAGCATTTT.

As regards this clonotype: One junction end does not reproduce the germline sequence, and a read error may be involved. The rearrangement joins TRBV11-2 to TRBJ2-1; the D is unclear. The germline CDR1 and CDR2 sequences are SGHAT and FQNNGV. This CDR3 contains 13 residues. The DNA for the CDR3 is TGTGTCAGCAGCCGTATGACTGACAATGAGCAGTTCTTC. This translates into CVSSRMTDNEQFF.

As for this clonotype: Because it lacks the conserved phenylalanine or tryptophan at the end, this CDR3 is likely a read error. The J gene is TRBJ2-7, the V gene TRBV11-2, with D tentatively TRBD2 (5 bases). CDR1 and CDR2 from the germline V gene are SGHAT and FQNNGV. This CDR3 has 14 residues. V dropped 7 bases and J dropped 3 bases, with 16 bases sitting between them. Written as DNA, the CDR3 is TGTGCCAGCACCCCACCGGGGTCTGTCTACGAGCAGTACTCA. It yields the protein CASTPPGSVYEQYS.

Note on this clonotype: A single base separates this from a much larger clone, so it may be a read error. V is TRBV4-2 and J is TRBJ2-7; no definite D call. With 4 bases removed from V and 11 bases from J, the gap between germline ends came to 21 bases. The CDR3 has 14 amino acids. Germline loops: CDR1 LGHNA, CDR2 YNFKEQ. The CDR3 nucleotides are TGTGCCAGCAGCCCGGAAATTACTAAGGATCTGGAGTACTTC. This gives the protein CASSPEITKDLEYF.

This CDR3 reads CASSELAGEGYNEQFF. DNA for the CDR3: TGTGCCAGCAGTGAGCTAGCGGGAGAGGGATACAATGAGCAGTTCTTC. The chain combines TRBV6-4 with TRBJ2-1, with 10 bases identical to TRBD2. The germline gives CDR1 MRHNA, CDR2 SNTAGT. J was trimmed by 4 bases and V by 3 bases; bases with no gene match: 6. The CDR3 has 16 amino acids.

This chain links TRBV12-1 with TRBJ2-6. TRBV12-1 is assigned pseudogene status. The CDR3 runs 13 residues. The CDR3: CASSPRLGNVLAF. The CDR3 nucleotides are TGTGCCAGCAGCCCGAGGCTGGGCAACGTCCTGGCTTTC.

In regard to this clonotype: This CDR3 is missing its conserved last phenylalanine or tryptophan, likely due to a read error. The CDR3 coding sequence is TGTGCCAGCAGATCCGGTGGTAGTTGGGACTATGGTTACACCCTC. This gives the protein CASRSGGSWDYGYTL. The J gene is TRBJ1-2, the V gene TRBV6-1; TRBD1 might be the D (5 bases). The CDR3 has 15 residues. Germline V gene data show CDR1 as MNHNS and CDR2 as SASEGT.

The V call is TRBV28, the J call TRBJ1-2, with D possibly TRBD1 on 6 matching bases. CDR3 length: 15 amino acids. V shed 2 bases and J shed 4 bases, with 14 bases lying between them. Per the germline V gene, CDR1 is MDHEN and CDR2 is SYDVKM. The CDR3 nucleotides read TGTGCCAGCAGTTTAGAGTCGCCAGGGGCCTATGGCTACACCTTC. Protein product: CASSLESPGAYGYTF.

The rearrangement joins TRBV6-1 to TRBJ2-7, with D perhaps TRBD1 (5 bases). CDR3 length: 16 residues. V lost 0 bases and J 3 bases, leaving 15 bases between the germline ends. Germline V gene sequence: CDR1 MNHNS, CDR2 SASEGT. CDR3 coding DNA: TGTGCCAGCAGTGAAGCGTCATTTGAAGGGGACTACGAGCAGTACTTC. Translated: CASSEASFEGDYEQYF.

The chain carries TRBV20-1 and TRBJ2-5, with no clear D. Per germline, CDR1 DFQATT and CDR2 SNEGSKA (reference sequence). The V gene lost 7 bases and the J gene lost 6 bases, with 12 bases spanning the gap. CDR3 size: 11 residues. The CDR3 is CSVSIGKTQYF. DNA for the CDR3: TGCAGTGTCTCGATAGGGAAGACCCAGTACTTC.

Many counts were recorded for this clonotype. The chain joins TRBV30 to TRBJ1-1; D is uncertain. Between the trimmed V and J ends, which lost 4 bases and 11 bases, there was a span of 11 bases. CDR3 length: 10 amino acids. Germline-derived CDR1 and CDR2 are GTSNPN and SVGIG (reference sequence). For the CDR3, the DNA is TGTGCCTGGACGAGAAAATCTGCTTTCTTT. Translated, it gives CAWTRKSAFF. Combining the CDR3 with reference TRBV30 and TRBJ1-1 gives the whole variable domain SQTIHQWPATLVQPVGSPLSLECTVEGTSNPNLYWYRQAAGRGLQLLFYSVGIGQISSEVPQNLSASRPQDRQFILSSKKLLLSDSGFYLCAWTRKSAFFGQGTRLTVV.

About this clonotype: A much larger clone sits a single nucleotide away, making a read error possible. In this CDR3 the conserved last residue, phenylalanine or tryptophan, is missing, so a read error is likely. The genes are TRBV6-6 and TRBJ2-5, with TRBD1 identical over 7 bases. CDR3 length: 14 amino acids. Germline assignment: CDR1 MNHNY and CDR2 SVGAGI (reference sequence). The CDR3 bases are TGTGCCAGCAATTACAAGGGGGCCTGGGGGACCCAGTACTTG. This translates into CASNYKGAWGTQYL.

This clonotype was counted ten times or more. The V call is TRBV4-1, the J call TRBJ2-1; 7 bases line up with TRBD2. CDR1 and CDR2 (germline): MGHRA, YSYEKL. CDR3 length: 12 residues. Trimming took 7 bases from V and 8 from J; bases not matched to a gene: 5. This chain's CDR3 is CASKERGDEQFF. For the CDR3, the DNA is TGCGCCAGCAAGGAGCGGGGTGATGAGCAGTTCTTC.

V gene TRBV16 combines with J gene TRBJ1-5, with D perhaps TRBD1 (5 bases). Looked up from germline, CDR1 is KGHSY and CDR2 is FQNENV. The CDR3 totals 14 residues. The V and J ends lost 4 bases and 5 bases respectively, with 12 bases between them. For the CDR3, the DNA is TGTGCCAGCAGCCCCCTAACGGGGGATCAGCCCCAGCATTTT. It is translated as CASSPLTGDQPQHF. Drawing the rest from reference TRBV16 and TRBJ1-5, the complete variable domain is GEEVAQTPKHLVRGEGQKAKLYCAPIKGHSYVFWYQQVLKNEFKFLISFQNENVFDETGMPKERFSAKCLPNSPCSLEIQATKLEDSAVYFCASSPLTGDQPQHFGDGTRLSIL.

This clonotype occurred many times. The rearrangement links TRBV29-1 to TRBJ2-2; no clear D gene. Germline assignment: CDR1 SQVTM and CDR2 ANQGSEA. CDR3 size: 13 residues. V lost 4 bases and J 1 base, leaving 7 bases between the germline ends. The CDR3: CSVGLLNTGELFF. CDR3 in DNA: TGCAGCGTTGGTCTGCTGAACACCGGGGAGCTGTTTTTT.

This chain joins TRBV7-3 and TRBJ2-7; 10 bases fit TRBD2. CDR3 length equals 14 residues. Trimming at V came to 8 bases and at J to 0 bases, leaving 4 bases not matched to a gene. In germline, CDR1 is SGHTA, CDR2 FQGTGA. The CDR3, as DNA: TGTGCCAGCTCCTCTAGCGGGGGCTCCTACGAGCAGTACTTC. This translates into CASSSSGGSYEQYF. Full variable domain (remainder filled in from reference TRBV7-3 and TRBJ2-7): GAGVSQTPSNKVTEKGKYVELRCDPISGHTALYWYRQSLGQGPEFLIYFQGTGAADDSGLPNDRFFAVRPEGSVSTLKIQRTERGDSAVYLCASSSSGGSYEQYFGPGTRLTVT.

This clonotype was counted many times. The gene calls are TRBV29-1 and TRBJ2-5; no firm D call. This CDR3 spans 10 amino acids. Trimming stripped 4 bases from V and 2 bases from J, with 2 bases between. CDR1 is SQVTM, CDR2 ANQGSEA, per germline. The DNA of the CDR3 is TGCAGCGTTGGACAAGAGACCCAGTACTTC. Its protein product is CSVGQETQYF. The entire variable domain, with the rest obtained from reference TRBV29-1 and TRBJ2-5, is as follows: SAVISQKPSRDICQRGTSLTIQCQVDSQVTMMFWYRQQPGQSLTLIATANQGSEATYESGFVIDKFPISRPNLTFSTLTVSNMSPEDSSIYLCSVGQETQYFGPGTRLLVL.

A remark on this clonotype: The junction shows a germline mismatch at one end, possibly a read error. V gene TRBV6-5 combines with J gene TRBJ2-3, with D tentatively TRBD2 (6 bases). This CDR3 spans 15 amino acids. Germline V gene lookup returns CDR1 MNHEY and CDR2 SVGAGI. The CDR3 loop is CASSYPGGGTDTQYF. DNA for the CDR3: TGTGCCAGTAGTTACCCGGGCGGGGGCACAGATACGCAGTATTTT.

This clonotype was recorded at least ten times. The chain links TRBV29-1 to TRBJ2-3; 7 nucleotides align to TRBD1. Germline V lookup: CDR1 SQVTM, CDR2 ANQGSEA. V shed 6 bases, J shed 3 bases, and the junction held 12 bases outside the gene matches. The CDR3 totals 15 residues. CDR3 protein: CSVAEHRGGTDTQYF. The CDR3, as DNA: TGCAGCGTCGCCGAACACAGGGGCGGTACAGATACGCAGTATTTT.

Only a few counts were recorded for this clonotype. The chain uses TRBV28 and TRBJ2-5; a possible D gene is TRBD2 (7 bases). V was pared by 9 bases and J by 5 bases, with 19 bases between. This CDR3 has 14 amino acids. CDR1 MDHEN and CDR2 SYDVKM come from the germline V gene. Here the CDR3 reads CASLHREGRETQYF. CDR3 nucleotides: TGTGCCAGTTTACACAGGGAGGGTCGGGAGACCCAGTACTTC. The whole variable domain, remainder taken from reference TRBV28 and TRBJ2-5, is DVKVTQSSRYLVKRTGEKVFLECVQDMDHENMFWYRQDPGLGLRLIYFSYDVKMKEKGDIPEGYSVSREKKERFSLILESASTNQTSMYLCASLHREGRETQYFGPGTRLLVL.

A note on this clonotype: As the CDR3 is not closed by the conserved phenylalanine or tryptophan, this likely results from a read error. The chain employs TRBV14 and TRBJ1-2, with 7 bases that match TRBD1. The CDR3 contains 15 residues. CDR1 and CDR2 (germline): SGHDN, FVKESK. V lost 4 bases to trimming and J lost 6 bases; unmatched junction nucleotides: 11. CDR3 in amino acids: CASSPWGQLNDGYTI. The CDR3 DNA follows: TGTGCCAGCAGCCCGTGGGGACAGCTAAACGATGGCTACACCATC.

Turning to this clonotype: This may be a read error: a much more frequent sequence differs by one nucleotide. The chain links TRBV10-3 to TRBJ2-7, with D unresolved. V was pared by 5 bases and J by 7 bases, with 9 bases between. The CDR3 runs to 11 residues. From germline, CDR1 is ENHRY and CDR2 SYGVKD. CDR3 sequence reads: CAISPAREQYF. In DNA, the CDR3 is TGTGCCATCAGTCCCGCACGGGAGCAGTACTTC.

The chain is built from TRBV29-1 and TRBJ2-1; D is perhaps TRBD1 (6 bases). V was trimmed by 0 bases and J by 10 bases, leaving 13 bases between them. The CDR3 loop spans 13 amino acids. Per germline, CDR1 SQVTM and CDR2 ANQGSEA. The CDR3 sequence: CSVEDRGFPEQFF. In nucleotides, the CDR3 is TGCAGCGTTGAAGACAGGGGATTTCCCGAGCAGTTCTTC.

About this clonotype itself: A read error may explain this, as a much larger clone is one base away. The genes are TRBV7-9 and TRBJ2-3; D unresolved. The CDR3 sequence is 14 residues long. Germline V CDR1 and CDR2: SEHNR, FQNEAQ (reference sequence). The germline V and J ends were trimmed by 3 bases and 4 bases, with 11 bases remaining between them. CDR3 loop: CASSLAQKSDTQYF. The CDR3 DNA follows: TGTGCCAGCAGCTTGGCGCAGAAATCAGATACGCAGTATTTT.

This clonotype is labeled as medium-sized. V usage is TRBV12-3 or TRBV12-4 and J usage is TRBJ2-7, with 10 nucleotides matching TRBD2. CDR3 length: 13 amino acids. V shed 10 bases and J 4 bases; nucleotides not matched to a gene: 7. CDR3 region: CATSGSDSYEQYF. The CDR3 DNA reads TGTGCCACTAGCGGGAGCGATTCTTACGAGCAGTACTTC.

This clonotype has more than one count but fewer than ten. This may be a read error, as it is one base from a much larger clone. The chain has TRBV11-1 and TRBJ1-2; 7 bases line up with TRBD1. The CDR3 loop spans 13 amino acids. Germline lookup yields CDR1 SGHAT and CDR2 FQDESV (reference sequence). The CDR3 nucleotides read TGTGTCAGCAGCCCCCGGGACAGTTACGGCTACACCTTC. Its protein is CVSSPRDSYGYTF.

About this clonotype: The junction departs from germline at one end; a sequencing error may be responsible. This sequence joins TRBV7-9 and TRBJ2-7, with 7 bases fitting TRBD2. From germline, CDR1 is SEHNR and CDR2 FQNEAQ (reference sequence). The CDR3 consists of 17 residues. The CDR3 bases are TGTGCCAGCAGCTTCCCGACTAGCAGGGAGATTAATTACGAGCAGTATTTC. This codes for CASSFPTSREINYEQYF. Filled out from reference TRBV7-9 and TRBJ2-7, the complete variable domain reads DTGVSQNPRHKITKRGQNVTFRCDPISEHNRLYWYRQTLGQGPEFLTYFQNEAQLEKSRLLSDRFSAERPKGSFSTLEIQRTEQGDSAMYLCASSFPTSREINYEQYFGPGTRLTVT.

As concerns this clonotype: The germline gene is not matched at one end of the junction; a read error may be the cause. The V gene is TRBV11-3, the J gene TRBJ2-4, with 7 bases aligning to TRBD1. The CDR3 consists of 16 residues. Per germline, CDR1 SGHNT and CDR2 YENEEA. The CDR3 nucleotides read TGTGCCAGCTGCTTGAACAGGGGCAATTCCAAAGACATTCAGTACTTC. Amino acid sequence: CASCLNRGNSKDIQYF.

Turning to this clonotype: A much bigger clone sits one base away, suggesting this may be a read error. The rearrangement joins TRBV14 to TRBJ2-1, with D possibly being TRBD1 (7 bases). Germline CDR1 reads SGHDN; CDR2 reads FVKESK. This CDR3 is 15 amino acids long. In DNA form, the CDR3 reads TGTACCAGCAACCAAGTACCAGGGGGGCAGGTCGTTCAGTTCTTC. This sequence encodes CTSNQVPGGQVVQFF. The variable domain in full, with the rest retrieved from reference TRBV14 and TRBJ2-1, is EAGVTQFPSHSVIEKGQTVTLRCDPISGHDNLYWYRRVMGKEIKFLLHFVKESKQDESGMPNNRFLAERTGGTYSTLKVQPAELEDSGVYFCTSNQVPGGQVVQFFGPGTRLTVL.